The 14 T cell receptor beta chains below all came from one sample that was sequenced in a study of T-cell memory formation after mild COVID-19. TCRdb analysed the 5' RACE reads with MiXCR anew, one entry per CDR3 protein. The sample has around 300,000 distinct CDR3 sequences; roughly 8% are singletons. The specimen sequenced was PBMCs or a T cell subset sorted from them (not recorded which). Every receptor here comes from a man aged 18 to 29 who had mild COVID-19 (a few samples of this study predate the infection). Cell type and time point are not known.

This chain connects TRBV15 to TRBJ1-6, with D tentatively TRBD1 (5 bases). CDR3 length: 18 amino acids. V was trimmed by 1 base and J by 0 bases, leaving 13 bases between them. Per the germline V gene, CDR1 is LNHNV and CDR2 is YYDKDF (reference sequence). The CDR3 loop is CATSRAGLGSSYNSPLHF. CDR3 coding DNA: TGTGCCACCAGCAGAGCGGGGCTTGGGAGCTCCTATAATTCACCCCTCCACTTT.

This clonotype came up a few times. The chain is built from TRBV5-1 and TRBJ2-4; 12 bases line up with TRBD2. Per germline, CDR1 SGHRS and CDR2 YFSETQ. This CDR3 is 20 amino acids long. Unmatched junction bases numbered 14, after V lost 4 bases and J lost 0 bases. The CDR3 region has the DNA TGCGCCAGCAGCCTTGACCTGACTAGCGGGGGACTAGTAGCCAAAAACATTCAGTACTTC. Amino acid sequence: CASSLDLTSGGLVAKNIQYF.

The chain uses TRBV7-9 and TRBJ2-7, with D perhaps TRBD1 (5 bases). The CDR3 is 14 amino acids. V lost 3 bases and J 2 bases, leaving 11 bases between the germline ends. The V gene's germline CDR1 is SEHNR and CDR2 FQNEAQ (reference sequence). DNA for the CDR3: TGTGCCAGCAGCTTGACAGAAAACCCCTACGAGCAGTACGTC. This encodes CASSLTENPYEQYV.

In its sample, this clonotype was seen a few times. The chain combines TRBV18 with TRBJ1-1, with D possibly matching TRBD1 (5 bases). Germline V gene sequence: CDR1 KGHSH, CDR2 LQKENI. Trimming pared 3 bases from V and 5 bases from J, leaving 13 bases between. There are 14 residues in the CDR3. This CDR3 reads CASSPPGGLTEAFF. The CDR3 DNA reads TGTGCCAGCTCACCCCCGGGGGGGTTGACTGAAGCTTTCTTT.

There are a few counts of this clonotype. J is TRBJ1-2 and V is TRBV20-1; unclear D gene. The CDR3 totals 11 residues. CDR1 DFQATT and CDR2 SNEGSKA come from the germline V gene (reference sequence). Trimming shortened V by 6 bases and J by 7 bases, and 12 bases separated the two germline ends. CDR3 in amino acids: CSAARPSGYTF. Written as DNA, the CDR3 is TGCAGTGCCGCTCGGCCCAGTGGCTACACCTTC.

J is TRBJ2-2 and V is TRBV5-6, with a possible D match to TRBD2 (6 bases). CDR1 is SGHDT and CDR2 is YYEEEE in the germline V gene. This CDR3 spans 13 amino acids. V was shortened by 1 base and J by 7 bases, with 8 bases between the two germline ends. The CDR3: CASSLLEGGELFF. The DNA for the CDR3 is TGTGCCAGCAGCTTGCTGGAGGGCGGGGAGCTGTTTTTT.

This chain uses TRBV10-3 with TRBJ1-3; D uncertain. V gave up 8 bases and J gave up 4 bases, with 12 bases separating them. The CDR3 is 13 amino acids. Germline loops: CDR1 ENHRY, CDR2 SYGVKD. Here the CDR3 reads CAIAAEPGNTIYF. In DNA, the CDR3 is TGTGCCATCGCGGCGGAACCAGGAAACACCATATATTTT.

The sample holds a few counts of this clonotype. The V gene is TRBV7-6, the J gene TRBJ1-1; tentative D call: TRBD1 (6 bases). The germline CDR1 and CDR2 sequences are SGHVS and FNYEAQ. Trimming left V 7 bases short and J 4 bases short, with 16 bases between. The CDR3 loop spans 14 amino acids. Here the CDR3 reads CASMPGGGGTEAFF. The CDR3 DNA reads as TGTGCCAGCATGCCGGGTGGAGGGGGCACTGAAGCTTTCTTT.

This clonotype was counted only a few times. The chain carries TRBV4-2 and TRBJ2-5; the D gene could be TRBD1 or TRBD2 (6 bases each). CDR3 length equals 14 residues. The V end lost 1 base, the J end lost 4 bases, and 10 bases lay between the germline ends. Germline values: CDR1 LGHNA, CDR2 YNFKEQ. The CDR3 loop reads CASSQVGGGETQYF. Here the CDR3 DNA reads TGTGCCAGCAGCCAAGTGGGGGGCGGAGAGACCCAGTACTTC.

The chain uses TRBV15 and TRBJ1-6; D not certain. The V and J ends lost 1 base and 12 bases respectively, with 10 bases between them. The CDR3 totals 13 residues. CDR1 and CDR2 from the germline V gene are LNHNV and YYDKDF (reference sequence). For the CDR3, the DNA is TGTGCCACCAGCAGAGGTGTGAACAGACCCCTCCACTTT. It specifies CATSRGVNRPLHF.

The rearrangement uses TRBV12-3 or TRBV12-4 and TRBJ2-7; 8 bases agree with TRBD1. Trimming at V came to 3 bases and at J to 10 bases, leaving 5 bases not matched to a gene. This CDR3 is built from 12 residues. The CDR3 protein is CASSFGQGQQYV. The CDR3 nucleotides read TGTGCCAGCAGTTTTGGACAGGGTCAACAGTACGTC.

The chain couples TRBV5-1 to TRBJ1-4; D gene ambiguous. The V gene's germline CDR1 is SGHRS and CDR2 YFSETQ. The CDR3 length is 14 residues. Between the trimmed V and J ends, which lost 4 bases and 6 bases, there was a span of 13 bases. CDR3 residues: CASSPFRTDEKLFF. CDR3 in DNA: TGCGCCAGCAGCCCGTTTCGCACAGATGAAAAACTGTTTTTT.

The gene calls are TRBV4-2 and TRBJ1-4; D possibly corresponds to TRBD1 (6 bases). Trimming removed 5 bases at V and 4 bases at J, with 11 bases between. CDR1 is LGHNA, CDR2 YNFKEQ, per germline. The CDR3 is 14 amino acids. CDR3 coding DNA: TGTGCCAGCAGCGGACAGCCTCGTAATGAAAAACTGTTTTTT. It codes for CASSGQPRNEKLFF.

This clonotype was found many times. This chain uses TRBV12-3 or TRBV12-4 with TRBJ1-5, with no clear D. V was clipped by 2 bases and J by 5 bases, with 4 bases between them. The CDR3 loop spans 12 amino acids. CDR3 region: CASSLWDQPQHF. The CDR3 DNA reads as TGTGCCAGCAGTTTATGGGATCAGCCCCAGCATTTT.